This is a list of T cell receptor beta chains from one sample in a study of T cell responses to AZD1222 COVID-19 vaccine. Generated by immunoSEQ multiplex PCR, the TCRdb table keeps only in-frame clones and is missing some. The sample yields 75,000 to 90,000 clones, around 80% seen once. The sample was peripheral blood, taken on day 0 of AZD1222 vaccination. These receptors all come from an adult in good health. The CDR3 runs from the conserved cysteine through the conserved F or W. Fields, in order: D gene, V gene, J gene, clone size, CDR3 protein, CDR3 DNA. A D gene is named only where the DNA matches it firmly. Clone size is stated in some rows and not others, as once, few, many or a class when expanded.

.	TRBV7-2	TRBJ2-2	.	CASSPDYTGELFF	TGTGCCAGCAGCCCTGACTACACCGGGGAGCTGTTTTTT
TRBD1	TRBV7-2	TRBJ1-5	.	CASSMTGTGDQPQHF	TGTGCCAGCAGCATGACCGGGACAGGGGATCAGCCCCAGCATTTT
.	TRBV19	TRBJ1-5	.	CASSFDSNQPQHF	TGTGCCAGTAGTTTCGATAGCAATCAGCCCCAGCATTTT
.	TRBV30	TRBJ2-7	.	CAWSGQLGSYEQYF	TGTGCCTGGAGCGGACAGCTAGGCTCCTACGAGCAGTACTTC
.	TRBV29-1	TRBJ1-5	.	CSVGGQPNQPQHF	TGCAGCGTTGGCGGACAGCCCAATCAGCCCCAGCATTTT
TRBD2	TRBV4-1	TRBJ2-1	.	CASSQDGRAYNEQFF	TGCGCCAGCAGCCAAGACGGGAGGGCCTACAATGAGCAGTTCTTC
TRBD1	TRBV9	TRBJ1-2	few	CASMGQTNNYGYTF	TGTGCCAGCATGGGACAGACGAATAACTATGGCTACACCTTC
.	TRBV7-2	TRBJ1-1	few	CASSILQGTEAFF	TGTGCCAGCAGCATACTGCAGGGAACTGAAGCTTTCTTT
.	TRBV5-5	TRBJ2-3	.	CASRNRASTDTQYF	TGTGCCAGCAGAAACAGGGCTAGCACAGATACGCAGTATTTT
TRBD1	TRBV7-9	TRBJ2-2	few	CASRPPGQGNTGELFF	TGTGCCAGCAGGCCCCCGGGACAGGGGAATACCGGGGAGCTGTTTTTT
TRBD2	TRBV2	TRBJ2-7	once	CASSEARAGVGEQYF	TGTGCCAGCAGTGAAGCAAGAGCGGGAGTGGGGGAGCAGTACTTC
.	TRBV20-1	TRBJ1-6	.	CSASSRGALLYNSPLHF	TGCAGTGCTAGTTCGAGAGGGGCCCTCCTCTATAATTCACCCCTCCACTTT
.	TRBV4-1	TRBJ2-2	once	CASSQEISAGELFF	TGCGCCAGCAGCCAAGAGATCAGTGCCGGGGAGCTGTTTTTT
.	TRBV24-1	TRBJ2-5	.	CATSGNQGEETQYF	TGTGCCACCAGTGGCAACCAGGGAGAAGAGACCCAGTACTTC
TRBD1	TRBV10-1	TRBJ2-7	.	CASSRSDRGPGEQYF	TGCGCCAGCAGTAGGTCGGACAGGGGGCCGGGGGAGCAGTACTTC
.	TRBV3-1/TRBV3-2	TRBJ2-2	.	CASSRGDGELFF	TGTGCCAGCAGCCGTGGGGACGGGGAGCTGTTTTTT
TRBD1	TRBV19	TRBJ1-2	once	CASTNRGLFYGYTF	TGTGCCAGTACGAACAGGGGTCTGTTCTATGGCTACACCTTC
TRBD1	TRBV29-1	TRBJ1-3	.	CSVGEGTAGNTIYF	TGCAGCGTTGGTGAGGGGACAGCCGGAAACACCATATATTTT
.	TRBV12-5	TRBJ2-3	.	CASAASDTQYF	TGTGCTAGTGCCGCTAGCGATACGCAGTATTTT
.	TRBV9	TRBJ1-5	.	CASSRGTGNNQPQHF	TGTGCCAGCAGCCGGGGAACAGGGAACAATCAGCCCCAGCATTTT
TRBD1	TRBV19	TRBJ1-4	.	CASSIQGANEKLFF	TGTGCCAGTAGTATCCAGGGGGCGAACGAAAAACTGTTTTTT
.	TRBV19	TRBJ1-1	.	CASSMPREYTEAFF	TGTGCCAGTAGTATGCCACGGGAGTACACTGAAGCTTTCTTT
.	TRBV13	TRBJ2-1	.	CASSQTVNLGRLYNEQFF	TGTGCCAGCAGCCAAACTGTAAATCTAGGTCGTCTCTACAATGAGCAGTTCTTC